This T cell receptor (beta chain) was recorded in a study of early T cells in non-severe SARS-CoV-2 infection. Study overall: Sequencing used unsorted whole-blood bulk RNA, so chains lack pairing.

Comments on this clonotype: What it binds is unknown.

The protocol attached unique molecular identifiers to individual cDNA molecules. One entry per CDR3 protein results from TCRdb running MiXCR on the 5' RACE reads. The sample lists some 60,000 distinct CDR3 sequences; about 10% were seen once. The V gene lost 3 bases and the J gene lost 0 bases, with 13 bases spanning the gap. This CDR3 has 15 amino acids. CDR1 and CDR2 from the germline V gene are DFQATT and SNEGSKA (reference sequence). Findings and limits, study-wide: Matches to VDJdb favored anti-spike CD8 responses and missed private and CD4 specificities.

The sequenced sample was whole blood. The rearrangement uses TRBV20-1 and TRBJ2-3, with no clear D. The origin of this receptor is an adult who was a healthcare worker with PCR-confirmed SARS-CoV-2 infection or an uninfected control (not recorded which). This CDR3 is CSARASAISTDTQYF. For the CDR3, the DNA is TGCAGTGCTAGGGCCAGCGCAATAAGCACAGATACGCAGTATTTT.